This TCR beta chain is drawn from a study of blood T cells in healthy people across ages. PCR was performed a second time for about 6 to 11 cycles using a sample-barcoded 5' primer and a J-beta primer mix. Every individual sample yielded 3 million or more paired-end reads (each containing CDR3). One entry per CDR3 protein, called by TCRdb with MiXCR from the 5' RACE reads. The sample comprises hundreds of thousands of distinct CDR3 sequences, about 51% of which are singletons, and about 13% rests with the top ten. V was trimmed by 0 bases and J by 11 bases, leaving 17 bases between them. The CDR3 has 14 amino acids. In germline, CDR1 is SGDLS, CDR2 YYNGEE. About this clonotype itself: The target antigen is unknown.

Study-wide points: It was held that the diversity estimates obtained from one million T cells were underestimates.

Sequences were obtained from blood. The genes are TRBV9 and TRBJ2-5; D perhaps matches TRBD2 (5 bases). This TCR was sampled from a woman older than 75 in good health. The CDR3 is CASSVAGFPNEQYF. In DNA form, the CDR3 reads TGTGCCAGCAGCGTAGCGGGGTTCCCTAATGAGCAGTACTTC. The entire variable domain, with the rest obtained from reference TRBV9 and TRBJ2-5, is as follows: DSGVTQTPKHLITATGQRVTLRCSPRSGDLSVYWYQQSLDQGLQFLIQYYNGEERAKGNILERFSAQQFPDLHSELNLSSLELGDSALYFCASSVAGFPNEQYFGPGTRLLVL.